The 10 T cell receptor beta chains presented below share a single source sample, sequenced in a study of T-cell reconstitution after alpha-beta-depleted transplantation in children. Construction of the TCRbeta library involved unique molecular identifiers. MiXCR, run by TCRdb on the PCR reads, gives a single entry per CDR3 protein. The table includes 200,000 to 250,000 distinct CDR3 sequences, approximately 11% detected once. The input for sequencing was PBMCs, taken before TCRalphabeta/CD19-depleted stem cell transplant. The receptors derive from a child under three years old with acute myeloid leukemia, due to receive a stem cell transplant.

At least ten counts were recorded for this clonotype. This chain links TRBV5-1 with TRBJ1-2; 9 bases match TRBD1. V lost 1 base and J lost 4; bases outside the gene matches: 2. The CDR3 has 14 amino acids. Germline CDR1 is SGHRS and CDR2 is YFSETQ. The CDR3 DNA sequence: TGCGCCAGCAGCTTGTTGACAGGGGGCTATGGCTACACCTTC. Amino acid sequence: CASSLLTGGYGYTF.

This chain connects TRBV12-3 or TRBV12-4 to TRBJ2-5; a possible D gene is TRBD1 (5 bases). The length of the CDR3 is 17 residues. The V gene lost 1 base and the J gene lost 5 bases, with 20 bases spanning the gap. CDR3 coding DNA: TGTGCCAGCAGTTTAGAAGGGGTCAGCCTGAAATTGGAGACCCAGTACTTC. Its translation is CASSLEGVSLKLETQYF.

This clonotype was seen many times. The chain couples TRBV5-6 to TRBJ2-7; D is unresolved. Germline loops: CDR1 SGHDT, CDR2 YYEEEE. CDR3 size: 14 residues. Trimming left V 2 bases short and J 2 bases short, with 11 bases between. In nucleotides, the CDR3 is TGTGCCAGCAGCTTTGAAGCTCCCCCCTACGAGCAGTACTTC. This sequence encodes CASSFEAPPYEQYF.

This clonotype appeared many times. The chain uses TRBV28 and TRBJ1-3; D possibly corresponds to TRBD1 (6 bases). Trimming stripped 5 bases from V and 2 bases from J, with 13 bases between. The length of the CDR3 is 15 residues. Germline loops: CDR1 MDHEN, CDR2 SYDVKM. CDR3 sequence (DNA): TGTGCCAGCAGTGAAGTAGGGGGGGCTGGAAACACCATATATTTT. Translated, it gives CASSEVGGAGNTIYF.

To note about this clonotype: A read error may produce the germline difference seen at one junction end. The rearrangement links TRBV12-3 or TRBV12-4 to TRBJ1-1, with no clear D. This CDR3 contains 13 residues. The CDR3 coding sequence is TGTGCCAACAGTTTGCCCCCCTCAGAGAGAGCCTTCTTT. This codes for CANSLPPSERAFF.

In its sample, this clonotype was seen many times. The gene calls are TRBV7-8 and TRBJ1-1, with D uncertain. From germline, CDR1 is SGHVS and CDR2 FQNEAQ. CDR3 length: 13 residues. V was cut by 2 bases and J by 6 bases, with 10 bases left in between. The CDR3 DNA reads TGTGCCAGCAGCTTATATGATCCCCCTGAAGCTTTCTTT. Amino acids: CASSLYDPPEAFF. The full variable domain, rest sourced from reference TRBV7-8 and TRBJ1-1, is GAGVSQSPRYKVAKRGQDVALRCDPISGHVSLFWYQQALGQGPEFLTYFQNEAQLDKSGLPSDRFFAERPEGSVSTLKIQRTQQEDSAVYLCASSLYDPPEAFFGQGTRLTVV.

This clonotype was counted many times. The rearrangement joins TRBV12-3 or TRBV12-4 to TRBJ2-5; D is possibly TRBD1 (6 bases). The V and J ends lost 0 bases and 4 bases respectively, with 9 bases between them. The CDR3 runs 14 residues. CDR3 bases: TGTGCCAGCAGTTTAGCACAGGGAAGAGAGACCCAGTACTTC. This sequence encodes CASSLAQGRETQYF.

In its sample, this clonotype was seen many times. The chain joins TRBV5-4 to TRBJ2-1; 9 bases line up with TRBD2. CDR3 length: 16 amino acids. Germline lookup yields CDR1 SGHNT and CDR2 YYREEE (reference sequence). V gave up 0 bases and J gave up 6 bases; unmatched junction bases: 7. For the CDR3, the DNA is TGTGCCAGCAGCTTGGTAGCGGGGGTACTTGTCAATGAGCAGTTCTTC. Amino acid sequence: CASSLVAGVLVNEQFF.

This clonotype showed up many times. This chain uses TRBV15 with TRBJ2-1, with TRBD1 as a possible D gene (6 bases). Germline V gives CDR1 LNHNV, CDR2 YYDKDF (reference sequence). CDR3 size: 17 residues. V lost 0 bases and J 2 bases, leaving 14 bases between the germline ends. Here the CDR3 reads CATSREGAAKPYNEQFF. In nucleotides, the CDR3 is TGTGCCACCAGCAGAGAGGGGGCGGCAAAACCCTACAATGAGCAGTTCTTC.

This clonotype was observed many times. V and J are TRBV20-1 and TRBJ2-5; a possible D gene is TRBD1 (5 bases). V lost 3 bases and J 2 bases, leaving 7 bases between the germline ends. CDR3 size: 12 residues. Per the germline V gene, CDR1 is DFQATT and CDR2 is SNEGSKA (reference sequence). This CDR3 is CSARTVQETQYF. The CDR3 DNA sequence: TGCAGTGCTAGGACAGTACAAGAGACCCAGTACTTC.